The present entry profiles one T cell receptor beta chain with its context. What it binds is unknown. These data belong to a study of blood T cells in healthy people across ages. Germline V gene lookup returns CDR1 SGHRS and CDR2 YFSETQ. Trimming took off 1 base at V and 4 bases at J, with 8 bases between the two ends. The CDR3 consists of 14 residues. Notes on the study in general: Observed TCR beta diversity showed a strong correlation with the percentage of naive T cells as measured by flow cytometry.

Primers used in a second PCR of about 6 to 11 cycles were a sample-barcoded 5' primer and a J-beta primer mix. One entry per CDR3 protein, called by TCRdb with MiXCR from the 5' RACE reads. This sample carries some 1.8 million distinct CDR3 sequences, around 42% of them seen once, and the ten largest clones take about 21%. The sequence was obtained from a human donor in good health. Material: blood. J is TRBJ2-2 and V is TRBV5-1; D not resolved. In nucleotides, the CDR3 is TGCGCCAGCAGCTTGAGGCAGCCCACCGGGGAGCTGTTTTTT. Translated, it gives CASSLRQPTGELFF.